This paragraph reports one TCR beta chain. The antigen this receptor binds is unknown. Base qualities were left out, and no much larger clone turns up one base away. TCRbeta CDR3 regions were amplified from genomic DNA using the immunoSEQ Assay, a bias-controlled multiplex PCR. From the authors' description of their analysis: Nucleated cell counts per sample were estimated from amplification of reference gene primers within the assay. Sequence reads were collapsed and filtered to measure the absolute abundance of every unique TCRbeta CDR3 rearrangement. For each sample, productive Simpson clonality was calculated as the square root of Simpson's diversity index over productive rearrangements. The immuneACCESS repertoire file appears here via TCRdb, limited to in-frame rearrangements. These files lack a portion of the clones; in checked studies, under half of the deficit traces to unresolved V genes, and the cause of the others is not known. V and J calls plus clone size are reproduced from that table; the DNA served to infer D and trimming. For this sample the table gives roughly 200,000 clones, of which under 85% were detected only once. The ten largest clonotypes hold about 1.3% of the sample.

Between the V and J ends, shortened by 5 bases and 5 bases respectively, the junction contains 12 bases. According to the germline V gene, CDR1 reads SGHTA and CDR2 reads FQGTGA. The CDR3, cysteine through phenylalanine, is 13 amino acids long. Kept here is only the CDR3 DNA, which spans 39 bases and is read in frame from base 1. This sample was included in a study of blood T cell repertoires in COVID-19 (dated by TCRdb to the early 2020s). Some background on the complete study: Collaborator samples came from the United States, Italy and Spain and covered acute and convalescent phases of COVID-19. The repertoires were released in a freely available public database meant as a resource for research on the immune response to SARS-CoV-2. Where available, HLA class I and class II types were obtained from metadata supplied by the sample provider rather than from assay-based typing. The prospective study material was composed of cDNA or gDNA derived from T cells, B-cell-depleted T cells, or PBMCs. Sample metadata almost always included a de-identified subject ID, COVID-19 status, age in years and sex. The samples were drawn from the first 160 participants of the ongoing ImmuneRACE study and from 950 to 1,500 subjects provided by 6 global collaborators. Deeply sampled blood TCRbeta repertoires from subjects exposed to, actively infected with, or recovered from COVID-19 were included in the dataset.

One collaborating source in Seattle enrolled patients while the patients were actively infected and followed the patients over time throughout the course of disease. Whole blood was collected in K2EDTA tubes by collaborating institutions according to the institutions' own protocols. For TCRbeta analysis, collaborators shipped samples as frozen whole blood, isolated PBMCs, or DNA extracted from either of those sample types. What the work shows at the level of the full study, not this receptor alone: The quantity of clinical and demographic metadata differed by source and by participant and was supplied without curation.

The chain couples TRBV7-3 to TRBJ1-2, with TRBD1 tentatively as D gene (5 bases match). The TCR comes from a woman in her twenties or thirties with COVID-19, enrolled during active disease. Sequences were obtained from peripheral blood. The CDR3: CASSREGAYGYTF. Read as DNA, the sequence is TGTGCCAGCAGCCGCGAAGGGGCTTATGGCTACACCTTC.